The next 6 T cell receptor beta chains were all read from a single sample in a study of T-cell reconstitution after alpha-beta-depleted transplantation in children. A library of TCRbeta sequences, prepared with unique molecular identifiers, was generated. TCRdb re-called the PCR reads with MiXCR, one entry per CDR3 protein. The data contain fewer than 120,000 distinct CDR3 sequences, 10% of them singletons. Sequenced here: PBMCs from the stem cell graft donor, sampled from the stem cell graft. Source of these receptors: a human donor who donated a stem cell graft to a child with acute lymphoblastic leukemia.

This clonotype occurred many times. V gene TRBV12-3 or TRBV12-4 combines with J gene TRBJ2-6; D may be TRBD2 (6 bases). With 6 bases removed from V and 0 bases from J, the gap between germline ends came to 15 bases. The CDR3 is 17 amino acids. CDR3 DNA sequence: TGTGCCAGCAGGTCGACCGGGACTTCCTCTGGGGCCAACGTCCTGACTTTC. It translates to CASRSTGTSSGANVLTF.

This clonotype was seen repeatedly, ten times or more. The V call is TRBV5-1, the J call TRBJ2-5; D might be TRBD2 (6 bases). The CDR3 consists of 13 residues. The V gene's germline CDR1 is SGHRS and CDR2 YFSETQ. The V end was cut by 4 bases, the J end by 5 bases, with 12 bases between. The DNA for the CDR3 is TGCGCCAGCAGCCGGATAGCGGAGGAGACCCAGTACTTC. Translated, it gives CASSRIAEETQYF.

In this sample, this clonotype turned up many times. The V and J genes are TRBV7-2 and TRBJ1-4; TRBD1 aligns across 10 bases. Germline V gene sequence: CDR1 SGHTA, CDR2 FQGNSA. This CDR3 is built from 14 residues. V was clipped by 3 bases and J by 6 bases; unmatched bases: 1. CDR3 in DNA: TGTGCCAGCAGCTTGGACAGGGGGGATGAAAAACTGTTTTTT. Translated: CASSLDRGDEKLFF.

In regard to this clonotype: A much larger clone sits a single nucleotide away, making a read error possible. The chain carries TRBV29-1 and TRBJ1-1; D might be TRBD1 (6 bases). CDR1 is SQVTM, CDR2 ANQGSEA, per germline. This CDR3 region has 10 residues. The V end lost 6 bases, the J end lost 11 bases, and 13 bases lay between the germline ends. The CDR3 nucleotides read TGCAGCGTAGAGGGGGTTGACGCTTTCTTT. Amino acid sequence: CSVEGVDAFF.

The rearrangement links TRBV7-2 to TRBJ1-2; D gene ambiguous. The CDR3 runs 14 residues. V was shortened by 4 bases and J by 2 bases, with 11 bases between the two germline ends. Germline V gene lookup returns CDR1 SGHTA and CDR2 FQGNSA. CDR3 residues: CASSSGRSNYGYTF. CDR3 nucleotide sequence: TGTGCCAGCAGCTCCGGGCGGTCGAACTATGGCTACACCTTC.

There are many counts of this clonotype. V gene TRBV20-1 combines with J gene TRBJ2-7; TRBD1 agrees at 7 bases. The CDR3 is 12 amino acids. V was clipped by 6 bases and J by 1 base; unmatched bases: 3. CDR1 and CDR2 (germline): DFQATT, SNEGSKA (reference sequence). CDR3 residues: CSAEQGSYEQYF. CDR3 bases: TGCAGTGCGGAACAGGGGTCCTACGAGCAGTACTTC.